The rows below give T cell receptor beta chains drawn from one sample of a study of blood T cell repertoires in COVID-19. Sequenced by immunoSEQ multiplex PCR; TCRdb stores in-frame clones only, minus some. The top ten hold 2.5% to 3.5% of the sample, which has 35,000 to 50,000 clones, 90% seen once. The specimen was peripheral blood. The source of these receptors is a man aged 50 to 60 with active COVID-19. The CDR3 runs from the conserved cysteine through the conserved F or W. The D gene is left open where the match is weak. Clone sizes are given selectively: once, few, many, or a class where the clone is expanded.

v_gene	j_gene	d_gene	abundance	CDR3nt	CDR3aa
TRBV7-3	TRBJ2-2	.	.	TGTGCCAGCAGCCCCGGGGGGCTCGGGGAGCTGTTTTTT	CASSPGGLGELFF
TRBV5-4	TRBJ2-5	TRBD1	.	TGTGCCAGCAGTCCGACAGGGGCGACGGAGACCCAGTACTTC	CASSPTGATETQYF
TRBV9	TRBJ1-6	TRBD1	.	TGTGCCAGCAGCGGGGACAGCTTCTATAATTCACCCCTCCACTTT	CASSGDSFYNSPLHF
TRBV5-1	TRBJ1-2	TRBD1	.	TGCGCCAGCAGCTTAACAGGGGCTCACGGCTACACCTTC	CASSLTGAHGYTF
TRBV19	TRBJ1-2	.	once	TGTGCCAGTAGTATTGGGGCCAACTATGGCTACACCTTC	CASSIGANYGYTF
TRBV5-1	TRBJ2-2	.	once	TGCGCCAGCAGCTTGGAGTCTAGAGACACCGGGGAGCTGTTTTTT	CASSLESRDTGELFF
TRBV18	TRBJ2-1	TRBD2	.	TGTGCCAGCTCACGCCAGGGACTAGCGGGGGACAATGAGCAGTTCTTC	CASSRQGLAGDNEQFF
TRBV28	TRBJ2-1	TRBD1	few	TGTGCCAGCAGTCCACGACAGGGGCGCGGTGAGCAGTTCTTC	CASSPRQGRGEQFF
TRBV6-2/TRBV6-3	TRBJ2-7	.	.	TGTGCCAGCAGTTACACAGTGGTCTCCTACGAGCAGTACTTC	CASSYTVVSYEQYF
TRBV30	TRBJ1-1	.	.	TGTGCCTGGAGTTTCACAGGACCCACTGAAGCTTTCTTT	CAWSFTGPTEAFF
TRBV7-8	TRBJ1-1	TRBD1	.	TGTGCCAGCAGCTTACTGGGACAGGGTGCGAACACTGAAGCTTTCTTT	CASSLLGQGANTEAFF
TRBV6-5	TRBJ1-2	.	.	TGTGCCACGCGAAAAGACAGCTATGGCTACACCTTC	CATRKDSYGYTF
TRBV12-2	TRBJ2-3	.	.	TGTGCAAGTCGCTTAGAGGCGGGACTAGCGGGGGCTGAGACCGTTGGCACAGATACGCAGTATTTT	CASRLEAGLAGAETVGTDTQYF
TRBV3-1/TRBV3-2	TRBJ1-2	.	.	TGTGCCAGCAGCCAAGCTGGAGAGCAGAACTATGGCTACACCTTC	CASSQAGEQNYGYTF
TRBV7-4	TRBJ2-2	TRBD1	.	TGTGCCAGCAGTGCAACCGCCCCCGTACAGGGGAGCCAACCGAACACCGGGGAGCTGTTTTTT	CASSATAPVQGSQPNTGELFF
TRBV6-2/TRBV6-3	TRBJ2-3	TRBD2	few	TGTGCCAGCAGTAGCGGGGGGGCCACAGATACGCAGTATTTT	CASSSGGATDTQYF
TRBV18	TRBJ1-2	TRBD1	.	TGTGCCAGCTCACCTGACAGGGGGAGAACTATTGGCTACACCTTC	CASSPDRGRTIGYTF
TRBV20-1	TRBJ2-5	.	once	TGCAGTGCTCATCAAGAGACCCAGTACTTC	CSAHQETQYF
TRBV7-2	TRBJ2-3	.	.	TGTGCCAGCAGCTTATCGGGGGATCGCACAGATACGCAGTATTTT	CASSLSGDRTDTQYF
TRBV2	TRBJ1-6	.	.	TGTGCCAGCAGTGAAGCAAGGGGTCGTAATTCACCCCTCCACTTT	CASSEARGRNSPLHF
TRBV6-5	TRBJ2-1	.	.	TGTGCCAGCAGTAGACCAGAGAGCGGCAATGAGCAGTTCTTC	CASSRPESGNEQFF
TRBV7-3	TRBJ2-3	.	once	TGTGCCAGCAGCTTCGGTCGGACTAACACAGATACGCAGTATTTT	CASSFGRTNTDTQYF
TRBV18	TRBJ2-4	TRBD2	.	TGTGCCAGCTCAGGGACTAGCGGGGGTACCACTAACATTCAGTACTTC	CASSGTSGGTTNIQYF
TRBV7-2	TRBJ1-1	.	.	TGTGCCAGCAGCTTAGCGCTCAGGGGCGAAGCTTTCTTT	CASSLALRGEAFF
TRBV11-2	TRBJ2-7	.	.	TGTGCCAGCAGCCCATCCTACGAGCAGTACTTC	CASSPSYEQYF
TRBV6-5	TRBJ2-1	TRBD2	.	TGTGCCAGCACCGGACTAGCGGGGACCCCCGCCGAGCAGTTCTTC	CASTGLAGTPAEQFF
TRBV24-1	TRBJ2-3	TRBD2	.	TGTGCCACCAGTGCGGGACTAGCGGGGGGGGATAGCACAGATACGCAGTATTTT	CATSAGLAGGDSTDTQYF
TRBV14	TRBJ1-1	.	.	TGTGCCAGCAGCCAAGATACCCCGGGAAGCACTGAAGCTTTCTTT	CASSQDTPGSTEAFF
TRBV7-9	TRBJ1-5	TRBD1	.	TGTGCCAGTGGGACAGGGAATCAGCCCCAGCATTTT	CASGTGNQPQHF
TRBV19	TRBJ1-1	.	.	TGTGCCAGTAGTAGGGGGGGCACTGAAGCTTTCTTT	CASSRGGTEAFF
TRBV27	TRBJ1-1	.	.	TGTGCCAGCAGTTTAAAAGGGGGACGGACTCGGAACACTGAAGCTTTCTTT	CASSLKGGRTRNTEAFF
TRBV3-1/TRBV3-2	TRBJ2-7	.	.	TGTGCCAGCAGCCAAGATTCAGGGGTCGCGCGCGAGCAGTACTTC	CASSQDSGVAREQYF
TRBV4-1	TRBJ1-6	.	.	TGCGCCAGCAGCCCGACGGAGGTGGTGGATAATTCACCCCTCCACTTT	CASSPTEVVDNSPLHF
TRBV29-1	TRBJ2-1	TRBD2	.	TGCAGCGTTCGGGCCGGGACTAGCGGGGCAGGGGAGCAGTTCTTC	CSVRAGTSGAGEQFF
TRBV3-1/TRBV3-2	TRBJ2-7	.	once	TGTGCCAGCAGCCAAGACGGGGGTAGTGGAGGGGCCCCCTACGAGCAGTACTTC	CASSQDGGSGGAPYEQYF
TRBV7-9	TRBJ2-5	TRBD2	.	TGTGCCAGCAGCCCGCCCTGGACTAGCGGGGGGCCACAAGAGACCCAGTACTTC	CASSPPWTSGGPQETQYF
TRBV5-1	TRBJ2-2	.	.	TGCGCCAGCAGCCCTTGGCACAGGGAATTGACCGGGGAGCTGTTTTTT	CASSPWHRELTGELFF
TRBV18	TRBJ1-2	TRBD1	.	TGTGCCAGCTCACCGCGCGAGAGACAGGGGAACTATGGCTACACCTTC	CASSPRERQGNYGYTF
TRBV5-4	TRBJ1-2	TRBD1	.	TGTGCCAGCAGCCTCGAGACAGGGGCCTATGGCTACACCTTC	CASSLETGAYGYTF
TRBV7-6	TRBJ1-3	.	.	TGTGCCAGCAGCTTAGGGGTTGGAGGGGCTGGAAACACCATATATTTT	CASSLGVGGAGNTIYF
TRBV29-1	TRBJ2-1	TRBD2	.	TGCAGCGTTGAACGGGGGCTAGCGGGGGCTCATGAGCAGTTCTTC	CSVERGLAGAHEQFF
TRBV11-2	TRBJ1-6	.	.	TGTGCCAGCAGCTTAGCAGTATTAAGGGAGGGAATCCTCCACTTT	CASSLAVLREGILHF
TRBV24-1	TRBJ2-6	.	.	TGTGCCACCAGTGGTGTATCTGGGGCCAACGTCCTGACTTTC	CATSGVSGANVLTF
TRBV5-6	TRBJ2-4	.	.	TGTGCCAGCAGCCTAGAAGGTCGGGGACTTCGGTACTTC	CASSLEGRGLRYF
TRBV18	TRBJ2-7	TRBD1	.	TGTGCCAGCTCACCAAGGGACAGGGTGGAGCCCTACGAGCAGTACTTC	CASSPRDRVEPYEQYF
TRBV4-1	TRBJ2-1	TRBD2	.	TGCGCCAGCAGCCGAGACGTGACTAGCGGGGGGTATAGTGAGCAGTTCTTC	CASSRDVTSGGYSEQFF
TRBV5-8	TRBJ2-1	TRBD2	.	TGTGCCAGCACTTCTTATAGCGGGGGGGCGGGAAATGAGCAGTTCTTC	CASTSYSGGAGNEQFF
TRBV28	TRBJ1-5	.	.	TGTGCCAGCAGTCCTCAGGCATTCACGGCTCAGCCCCAGCATTTT	CASSPQAFTAQPQHF
TRBV10-3	TRBJ1-1	.	.	TGTGCCATCGGGAGGGGTGGCACTGAAGCTTTCTTT	CAIGRGGTEAFF
TRBV10-3	TRBJ1-2	.	.	TGTGCCATCAGTGAGACAGACAACTATGGCTACACCTTC	CAISETDNYGYTF
TRBV14	TRBJ1-3	.	.	TGTGCCAGCAGCCGGGACATCTCCTCTGGAAACACCATATATTTT	CASSRDISSGNTIYF
TRBV11-2	TRBJ2-7	.	.	TGTGCCAGCAGCTTAGGTATCGAGCAGTACTTC	CASSLGIEQYF
TRBV21-1	TRBJ1-1	.	.	TGTGCCAGCAGCAAAAGAGGGCCCCCGTCGAACACTGAAGCTTTCTTT	CASSKRGPPSNTEAFF